A single sample gave rise to the 6 T cell receptor beta chains below, sequenced in a study of cytomegalovirus exposure and HLA in healthy donors. Use of 60 Vbeta and 13 Jbeta primers characterized the PCR. Method: immunoSEQ multiplex PCR; TCRdb's copy keeps in-frame clones and lacks some. The sample carries about 120,000 clones, 81% recorded once. Sequencing was done on a sample of PBMCs. The receptor set was obtained from a woman in her twenties or thirties in good health and CMV-seronegative.

This clone was found a few times. The limits of the CDR3 on the DNA are not certain, so only TCRdb's listed CDR3 is given. The rearrangement links TRBV27 to TRBJ2-5; the table gives TRBD1 as D, unverified against the DNA. The CDR3 adds up to 14 amino acids, both ends counted. From germline, CDR1 is MNHEY and CDR2 SMNVEV (reference sequence). CDR3 residues: CASSFFGTGSPMYF.

The genes are TRBV5-1 and TRBJ2-1; tentative D call: TRBD2 (5 bases). Germline V CDR1 and CDR2: SGHRS, YFSETQ. This CDR3 is 15 amino acids long. Trimming removed 6 bases from V and 0 bases from J, with 13 bases in between. CDR3 protein: CASTSGPPSYNEQFF. CDR3 in DNA: TGCGCCAGCACAAGCGGCCCGCCCTCCTACAATGAGCAGTTCTTC.

This sequence joins TRBV15 and TRBJ2-7; 7 bases are shared with TRBD2. V was clipped by 1 base and J by 5 bases; unmatched bases: 14. This CDR3 region has 17 residues. Germline V gene data show CDR1 as LNHNV and CDR2 as YYDKDF (reference sequence). CDR3 region: CATSRGAFLGREDEQYF. Written as DNA, the CDR3 is TGTGCCACCAGCAGAGGAGCGTTCTTGGGCCGGGAGGACGAGCAGTACTTC.

The chain is built from TRBV18 and TRBJ1-1; possibly TRBD1 for D (5 bases). Germline CDR1 reads KGHSH; CDR2 reads LQKENI. Trimming took off 3 bases at V and 6 bases at J, with 8 bases between the two ends. This CDR3 contains 12 residues. CDR3 residues: CASSPPGAEAFF. The CDR3 DNA reads as TGTGCCAGCTCACCCCCGGGGGCTGAAGCTTTCTTT.

V is TRBV28 and J is TRBJ1-1; no reliable D call. Looked up from germline, CDR1 is MDHEN and CDR2 is SYDVKM. This CDR3 has 14 amino acids. Deletions cut 3 bases from V and 0 bases from J, with 8 bases between. This CDR3 is CASSFAAMNTEAFF. The CDR3 coding sequence is TGTGCCAGCAGTTTCGCGGCAATGAACACTGAAGCTTTCTTT.

Only one count was recorded for this clone. The V and J genes are TRBV6-4 and TRBJ2-3, with D tentatively TRBD2 (6 bases). Deletions cut 2 bases from V and 1 base from J, with 7 bases between. Per germline, CDR1 MRHNA and CDR2 SNTAGT. There are 14 residues in the CDR3. The CDR3 sequence is CASSDSGRTDTQYF. Written as DNA, the CDR3 is TGTGCCAGCAGTGACAGCGGGCGCACAGATACGCAGTATTTT.